Sequencing of this TCR beta chain was carried out in a study of blood T cell repertoires in COVID-19. Study information: PBMCs, B-cell-depleted T cells, or T cells provided the cDNA or gDNA that made up the material.

Here immunoSEQ multiplex PCR was the method, and the copy in TCRdb shows in-frame clones only, minus some. The sample carries some 83,000 clones, 80% to 85% recorded once. V trimming: 4 bases; J trimming: 3 bases; junction bases outside the gene matches: 4. This CDR3 comprises 15 residues. Looked up from germline, CDR1 is SGHNT and CDR2 is YYREEE (reference sequence). The chain uses TRBV5-4 and TRBJ2-1; 10 bases agree with TRBD1. What was sequenced was peripheral blood. This clonotype originated in an elderly man with acute or convalescent COVID-19. CDR3 residues: CASSQGQGSYNEQFF. The DNA of the CDR3 is TGTGCCAGCAGCCAGGGACAGGGGAGCTACAATGAGCAGTTCTTC.